This TCR beta chain was found in a study of blood T cell repertoires in COVID-19. Worth noting for this clone: A junction boundary mismatches the germline segment, possibly from a read error.

Here immunoSEQ multiplex PCR was the method, and the copy in TCRdb shows in-frame clones only, minus some. There are about 330,000 clones in the sample; about 90% occur only once, and under 8% lies in the top ten. Germline CDR1 reads SGHDN; CDR2 reads FVKESK. The CDR3 runs to 11 residues. Sequenced: peripheral blood. The sequence derives from a young man who had recovered from COVID-19. The chain links TRBV14 to TRBJ2-1; TRBD1 aligns across 7 bases. CDR3 sequence reads: CASSLGGQPIF. The DNA of the CDR3 is TGTGCCAGCAGCCTTGGGGGACAGCCGATCTTC.